This passage covers 9 T cell receptor beta chains from one sample sequenced in a study of cytomegalovirus exposure and HLA in healthy donors (dated by TCRdb to 2017 to 2019). Library construction relied on the immunoSEQ multiplex PCR assay. A mixture of 60 forward primers for TCR Vbeta segments and 13 reverse primers for TCR Jbeta segments was used in the multiplex PCR. TCRdb carries this immuneACCESS record with in-frame sequences only. Its versions omit some clonotypes, under half of them owing to an unresolved V gene in the studies checked, with the rest unexplained. The sample table holds 140,000 to 150,000 clones, of which 79% were seen once. 6.5% to 8% of the sample lies in the top ten. The sequencing input was PBMCs. The receptor set was obtained from a woman between 40 and 50 years old in good health and CMV-seropositive.

The chain combines TRBV21-1 with TRBJ2-3; the table's D call, TRBD2, has no DNA check behind it. TRBV21-1 is a pseudogene segment. The CDR3 contains 17 residues. The CDR3 bases are TGTGCCAGCAGCACAATTAGCGGGGGTCAGGGCACAGATACGCAGTATTTT. Protein product: CASSTISGGQGTDTQYF.

The chain has TRBV19 and TRBJ1-1, with D perhaps TRBD1 (6 bases). V lost 5 bases and J 3 bases, leaving 16 bases between the germline ends. Per the germline V gene, CDR1 is LNHDA and CDR2 is SQIVND (reference sequence). This CDR3 is 15 amino acids long. CDR3 in DNA: TGTGCCAGTAGTGCATTACAGGGTACGGACACTGAAGCTTTCTTT. Its translation is CASSALQGTDTEAFF.

This rearrangement joins TRBV7-9 to TRBJ2-7; 9 bases agree with TRBD1. Germline V gene sequence: CDR1 SEHNR, CDR2 FQNEAQ (reference sequence). The CDR3 loop spans 14 amino acids. Trimming removed 5 bases from V and 2 bases from J; junction bases left unmatched: 4. The CDR3 sequence is CASSRGQGTYEQYF. The CDR3 DNA follows: TGTGCCAGCAGCCGCGGACAGGGGACCTACGAGCAGTACTTC.

This chain links TRBV7-3 with TRBJ1-6; TRBD1 aligns across 7 bases. V lost 4 bases, J lost 5 bases, and 5 bases stayed unmatched. The CDR3 is 15 residues long. The germline V gene has CDR1 SGHTA and CDR2 FQGTGA. The CDR3 coding sequence is TGTGCCAGCAGCTCCTCGGGACAGAATAATTCACCCCTCCACTTT. Protein sequence: CASSSSGQNNSPLHF.

This sequence joins TRBV6-5 and TRBJ1-6, with 10 bases identical to TRBD1. CDR3 size: 15 residues. Germline CDR1 MNHEY, CDR2 SVGAGI. Losses at the gene ends were 5 bases for V and 8 bases for J; bases not matched to a gene: 6. The CDR3 reads CASSPDRGRYSPLHF. The CDR3 DNA reads TGTGCCAGCAGTCCAGACAGGGGGCGGTATTCACCCCTCCACTTT.

The CDR3 DNA follows: TGCGCCAGCAGCCCTGGGACAGGCTTCCAAGAGACCCAGTACTTC. This encodes CASSPGTGFQETQYF. The J gene is TRBJ2-5, the V gene TRBV5-1; 8 positions agree with TRBD1. V lost 4 bases, J lost 1 base, and 6 bases stayed unmatched. This CDR3 region has 15 residues. Per the germline V gene, CDR1 is SGHRS and CDR2 is YFSETQ.

The CDR3 DNA follows: TGTGCCAGCAGCTTAGTACAGCTTTATTCACCCCTCCACTTT. Encoded protein: CASSLVQLYSPLHF. The chain has TRBV11-2 and TRBJ1-6; D gene unclear. The CDR3 length is 14 residues. CDR1 SGHAT and CDR2 FQNNGV come from the germline V gene. Trimming stripped 1 base from V and 8 bases from J, with 9 bases between.

J is TRBJ1-1 and V is TRBV6-1; D gene uncertain. V shed 6 bases and J shed 0 bases, with 14 bases lying between them. CDR3 length: 15 residues. Germline values: CDR1 MNHNS, CDR2 SASEGT. The CDR3 spells CASSPGLFMNTEAFF. For the CDR3, the DNA is TGTGCCAGCAGCCCGGGATTATTCATGAACACTGAAGCTTTCTTT.

This chain links TRBV19 with TRBJ1-2; 8 positions match TRBD1. The CDR3 contains 13 residues. V lost 10 bases to trimming and J lost 1 base; unmatched junction nucleotides: 5. Germline lookup yields CDR1 LNHDA and CDR2 SQIVND (reference sequence). The CDR3 is CATVGQGNYGYTF. The CDR3, as DNA: TGTGCCACCGTAGGACAGGGTAACTATGGCTACACCTTC.